Following are 8 T cell receptor beta chains from one sample sequenced in a study of patients and donors after allogeneic stem cell transplantation. MiXCR was run by TCRdb on the RT-PCR reads, yielding one entry per CDR3 protein. The sample yields about 960,000 distinct CDR3 sequences, about a sixth seen once. Sample: blood, either unsorted or a sorted T cell fraction (not recorded which). These receptors all come from a human donor who was either an allogeneic HSCT recipient or a stem cell or donor lymphocyte infusion donor (not recorded which). It is not recorded whose cells these are; they may come from a transplant donor.

This clonotype was seen at least ten times. The chain combines TRBV12-3 or TRBV12-4 with TRBJ2-4; 7 nucleotides line up with TRBD1. This CDR3 region has 13 residues. V was clipped by 6 bases and J by 4 bases; unmatched bases: 3. CDR3 bases: TGTGCCAGCAGCCAGGGACAGAAAAACATTCAGTACTTC. Protein sequence: CASSQGQKNIQYF.

This chain joins TRBV6-2 or TRBV6-3 and TRBJ2-7; 7 bases agree with TRBD1. Germline CDR1 reads MNHEY; CDR2 reads SVGEGT. Trimming removed 5 bases from V and 4 bases from J; junction bases left unmatched: 5. CDR3 length equals 13 residues. CDR3 coding DNA: TGTGCCAGCAGTACCGGGACAGAATACGAGCAGTACTTC. Amino acids: CASSTGTEYEQYF.

There are a few counts of this clonotype. The chain has TRBV20-1 and TRBJ2-7; D is perhaps TRBD1 (6 bases). V lost 8 bases and J 3 bases, leaving 17 bases between the germline ends. This CDR3 spans 13 amino acids. Germline-derived CDR1 and CDR2 are DFQATT and SNEGSKA (reference sequence). CDR3 sequence reads: CSYVGGSVYEQYF. DNA of the CDR3: TGCAGTTATGTTGGGGGCTCAGTCTACGAGCAGTACTTC.

V usage is TRBV9 and J usage is TRBJ2-3; D remains unclear. The CDR3 runs 14 residues. Per the germline V gene, CDR1 is SGDLS and CDR2 is YYNGEE. Trimming shortened V by 4 bases and J by 4 bases, and 13 bases separated the two germline ends. The CDR3 nucleotides are TGTGCCAGCAGCCCGTTGTTGGAACCAGATACGCAGTATTTT. Amino acid sequence: CASSPLLEPDTQYF. The whole variable domain, remainder taken from reference TRBV9 and TRBJ2-3, is DSGVTQTPKHLITATGQRVTLRCSPRSGDLSVYWYQQSLDQGLQFLIQYYNGEERAKGNILERFSAQQFPDLHSELNLSSLELGDSALYFCASSPLLEPDTQYFGPGTRLTVL.

This clonotype was counted only a few times. This rearrangement joins TRBV10-3 to TRBJ2-1; D is ambiguous. Germline V gives CDR1 ENHRY, CDR2 SYGVKD. This CDR3 spans 15 amino acids. V lost 5 bases and J lost 5, with 16 bases in between. The CDR3 DNA is TGTGCCATCAGTACAGTCTTGAGCTACAACAATGAGCAGTTCTTC. It encodes CAISTVLSYNNEQFF.

This clonotype came up a few times. The chain joins TRBV6-5 to TRBJ2-3; 9 bases fit TRBD2. Germline trimming cut 4 bases from V and 4 bases from J; bases unmatched to any gene: 12. CDR3 length equals 17 residues. Germline V gives CDR1 MNHEY, CDR2 SVGAGI. The CDR3 nucleotides read TGTGCCAGCAGTTCGGTTAAGAGCGGGAGGAAATCAGATACGCAGTATTTT. Residues: CASSSVKSGRKSDTQYF.

This clonotype was counted a few times. The gene calls are TRBV12-3 or TRBV12-4 and TRBJ2-7; D is possibly TRBD1 (6 bases). The CDR3 is 14 residues long. V was shortened by 8 bases and J by 6 bases, with 20 bases between the two germline ends. As DNA, the CDR3 is TGTGCCAGCTCCCGGAGTACAGGGCTAGTCGAGCAGTACTTC. Translation: CASSRSTGLVEQYF.

This clonotype showed up just a few times. The chain is built from TRBV5-1 and TRBJ2-2; D not certain. The CDR3 is 13 residues long. Germline V gene lookup returns CDR1 SGHRS and CDR2 YFSETQ. V lost 7 bases, J lost 3 bases, and 10 bases lay in between. In DNA, the CDR3 is TGCGCCAGCGACCATCCCGACACCGGGGAGCTGTTTTTT. Protein sequence: CASDHPDTGELFF.